This entry describes one TCR beta chain. Its antigen is not known. Vbeta (60) and Jbeta (13) primers were used in the PCR. Profiling relied on immunoSEQ multiplex PCR, and the TCRdb table lists in-frame clones only, not all of them. Found here are approximately 120,000 clones, approximately 78% of them singletons; the top ten hold roughly 11%. These data belong to a study of cytomegalovirus exposure and HLA in healthy donors. Losses at the gene ends were 7 bases for V and 3 bases for J; bases not matched to a gene: 7. The CDR3 covers 15 residues. CDR1 is MDHEN, CDR2 SYDVKM, per germline. Study-wide results and caveats: The HLA-A and HLA-B alleles of most subjects were reportedly predicted accurately from TCR beta sequences.

This receptor was obtained from a man younger than 45 in good health and CMV-seropositive. Sequencing input: PBMCs. The chain employs TRBV28 and TRBJ1-5; 9 bases are a match to TRBD1. The CDR3 DNA sequence: TGTGCCAGCAATATCCGGGACAGGGTCAATCAGCCCCAGCATTTT. It is translated as CASNIRDRVNQPQHF. The variable domain in full, completed from reference TRBV28 and TRBJ1-5, reads DVKVTQSSRYLVKRTGEKVFLECVQDMDHENMFWYRQDPGLGLRLIYFSYDVKMKEKGDIPEGYSVSREKKERFSLILESASTNQTSMYLCASNIRDRVNQPQHFGDGTRLSIL.